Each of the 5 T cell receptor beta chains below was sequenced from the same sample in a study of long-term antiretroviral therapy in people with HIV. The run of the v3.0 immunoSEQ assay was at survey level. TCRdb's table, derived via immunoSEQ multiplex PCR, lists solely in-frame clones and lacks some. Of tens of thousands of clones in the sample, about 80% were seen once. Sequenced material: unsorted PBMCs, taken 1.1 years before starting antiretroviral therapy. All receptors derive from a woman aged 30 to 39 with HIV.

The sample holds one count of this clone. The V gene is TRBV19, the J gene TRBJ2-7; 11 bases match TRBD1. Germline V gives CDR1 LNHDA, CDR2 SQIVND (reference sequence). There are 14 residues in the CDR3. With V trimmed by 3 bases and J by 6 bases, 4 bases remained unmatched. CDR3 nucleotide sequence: TGTGCCAGTAGTATCGGACAGGGGGCGGGCGAGCAGTACTTC. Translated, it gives CASSIGQGAGEQYF.

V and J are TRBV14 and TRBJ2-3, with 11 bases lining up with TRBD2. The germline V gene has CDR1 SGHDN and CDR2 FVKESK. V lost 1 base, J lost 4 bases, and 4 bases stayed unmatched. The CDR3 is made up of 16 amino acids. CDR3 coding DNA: TGTGCCAGCAGCCAAGGCAGTAGCGGGGGGGCAGATACGCAGTATTTT. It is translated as CASSQGSSGGADTQYF.

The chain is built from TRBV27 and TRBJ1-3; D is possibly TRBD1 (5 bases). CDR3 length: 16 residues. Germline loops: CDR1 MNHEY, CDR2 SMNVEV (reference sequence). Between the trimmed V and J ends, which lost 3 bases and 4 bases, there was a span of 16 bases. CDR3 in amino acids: CASSLVGPSAGNTIYF. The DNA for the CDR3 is TGTGCCAGCAGTTTGGTGGGGCCCTCGGCCGGAAACACCATATATTTT.

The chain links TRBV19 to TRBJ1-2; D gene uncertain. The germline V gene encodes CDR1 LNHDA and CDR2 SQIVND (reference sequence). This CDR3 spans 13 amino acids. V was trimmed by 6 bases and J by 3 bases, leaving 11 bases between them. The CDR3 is CASRSDGHYGYTF. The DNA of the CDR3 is TGTGCCAGTAGGTCGGACGGCCACTATGGCTACACCTTC.

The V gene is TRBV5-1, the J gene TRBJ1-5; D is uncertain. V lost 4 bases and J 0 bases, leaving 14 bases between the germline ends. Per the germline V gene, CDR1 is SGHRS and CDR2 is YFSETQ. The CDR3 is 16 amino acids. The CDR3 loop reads CASSILGPDSNQPQHF. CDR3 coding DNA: TGCGCCAGCAGCATCCTCGGCCCCGATAGCAATCAGCCCCAGCATTTT.